Presented here are 14 T cell receptor beta chains from one specimen sequenced in a study of sequential checkpoint blockade in melanoma (dated by TCRdb to the late 2010s). The library was obtained by the immunoSEQ multiplex PCR assay. The immuneACCESS repertoire file appears here via TCRdb, limited to in-frame rearrangements. These files lack a portion of the clones; in checked studies, under half of the deficit traces to unresolved V genes, and the cause of the others is not known. This sample comprises under 10,000 clones, under 30% of them detected only once. In total, the top ten clones hold almost 5.5% of the sample. According to the study, the label for this sample's treatment or condition signals: randomized to nivolumab then ipilimumab (arm A) or the reverse (arm B). The material sequenced was tumor tissue (inferred from file names), taken from a patient given nivolumab and ipilimumab in sequence. Source of these receptors: a human donor with melanoma.

This clone has at least ten counts. The chain joins TRBV11-3 to TRBJ1-6; D call uncertain. The V end was cut by 6 bases, the J end by 7 bases, with 13 bases between. Germline values: CDR1 SGHNT, CDR2 YENEEA. CDR3 length: 14 amino acids. The CDR3 DNA reads as TGTGCCAGCAGTTACTCGTCCGAGAATTCACCCCTCCACTTT. Amino acids: CASSYSSENSPLHF.

The chain joins TRBV18 to TRBJ1-1; D gene uncertain. The CDR3 runs to 13 residues. Trimming cost V 3 bases and J 5 bases, with 10 bases left between them. The germline CDR1 and CDR2 sequences are KGHSH and LQKENI. The CDR3 reads CASSPVRTTEAFF. The CDR3 nucleotides read TGTGCCAGCTCACCGGTAAGGACGACTGAAGCTTTCTTT.

The genes are TRBV6-1 and TRBJ2-7; D gene ambiguous. There are 14 residues in the CDR3. Looked up from germline, CDR1 is MNHNS and CDR2 is SASEGT. Deletions cut 1 base from V and 4 bases from J, with 11 bases between. CDR3 region: CASSEVQSFYEQYF. The CDR3 region has the DNA TGTGCCAGCAGTGAAGTGCAGTCCTTTTACGAGCAGTACTTC.

This clone was found many times. V usage is TRBV11-3 and J usage is TRBJ2-5; 11 bases agree with TRBD2. V gave up 4 bases and J gave up 5 bases; unmatched junction bases: 6. The CDR3 contains 15 residues. Germline CDR1 SGHNT, CDR2 YENEEA. The CDR3 reads CASSSLAGAGETQYF. The CDR3 DNA sequence: TGTGCCAGCAGCTCACTAGCGGGGGCTGGGGAGACCCAGTACTTC.

The rearrangement uses TRBV11-3 and TRBJ1-6; no clear D. V lost 5 bases to trimming and J lost 9 bases, with 20 bases between them. Looked up from germline, CDR1 is SGHNT and CDR2 is YENEEA. The CDR3 runs to 16 residues. The CDR3 DNA reads as TGTGCCAGCAGCCGCGGGGTTGGAGGGAGGATTTCACCCCTCCACTTT. Its translation is CASSRGVGGRISPLHF.

This clone has just a few counts. A junction end diverges from the germline sequence, so it may reflect a read error. The rearrangement links TRBV6-8 to TRBJ2-5; D unclear. This CDR3 comprises 12 residues. The germline CDR1 and CDR2 sequences are MNHGY and SAAAGT. The CDR3 DNA follows: TGTGCCATCAGTCGACCCGAGGAGACCCAGTACTTC. Protein: CAISRPEETQYF.

The chain recombines TRBV5-1 with TRBJ1-3; 7 bases fit TRBD1. Germline loops: CDR1 SGHRS, CDR2 YFSETQ. This CDR3 has 15 residues. J was trimmed by 0 bases and V by 4 bases; bases with no gene match: 4. The CDR3 loop is CASSRDSSSGNTIYF. The CDR3 DNA reads TGCGCCAGCAGCCGGGACAGCAGCTCTGGAAACACCATATATTTT. Complete variable domain (other parts from reference TRBV5-1 and TRBJ1-3): KAGVTQTPRYLIKTRGQQVTLSCSPISGHRSVSWYQQTPGQGLQFLFEYFSETQRNKGNFPGRFSGRQFSNSRSEMNVSTLELGDSALYLCASSRDSSSGNTIYFGEGSWLTVV.

This clone was observed many times. CDR3 coding DNA: TGTGCCAGCAGCTTGGCCGGCACGCTAAACACTGAAGCTTTCTTT. This encodes CASSLAGTLNTEAFF. The rearrangement joins TRBV11-3 to TRBJ1-1; no reliable D call. Germline CDR1 reads SGHNT; CDR2 reads YENEEA. Between the trimmed V and J ends, which lost 3 bases and 2 bases, there was a span of 13 bases. This CDR3 contains 15 residues.

This clone has only a few counts. CDR3 loop: CAWSREGSSYEQYF. CDR3 coding DNA: TGTGCCTGGAGTAGGGAGGGTTCCTCCTACGAGCAGTACTTC. The chain links TRBV30 to TRBJ2-7, with 7 bases matching TRBD2. CDR3 size: 14 residues. V shed 2 bases, J shed 0 bases, and the junction held 4 bases outside the gene matches. In germline, CDR1 is GTSNPN, CDR2 SVGIG (reference sequence).

This clone has a handful of counts. The rearrangement uses TRBV11-3 and TRBJ2-6, with a possible D match to TRBD2 (7 bases). Trimming removed 5 bases at V and 0 bases at J, with 17 bases between. The CDR3 has 18 residues. Germline CDR1 is SGHNT and CDR2 is YENEEA. CDR3 DNA: TGTGCCAGCAGCCCAAACCTCCGGGGGGCCTCTGGGGCCAACGTCCTGACTTTC. It yields the protein CASSPNLRGASGANVLTF.

The chain carries TRBV30 and TRBJ2-5, with 12 nucleotides matching TRBD1. The CDR3 consists of 15 residues. Looked up from germline, CDR1 is GTSNPN and CDR2 is SVGIG (reference sequence). J lost 5 bases, V lost 2 bases, and 6 bases had no gene match. CDR3 DNA sequence: TGTGCCTGGAGTCTCGGGACAGGGGGCTGGGAGACCCAGTACTTC. Translation gives CAWSLGTGGWETQYF.

This clone was observed many times. This chain connects TRBV11-3 to TRBJ2-5, with 7 bases identical to TRBD1. CDR1 and CDR2 (germline): SGHNT, YENEEA. Germline trimming cut 3 bases from V and 5 bases from J; bases unmatched to any gene: 12. The CDR3 is made up of 16 amino acids. This CDR3 reads CASSFLAPGGRETQYF. The CDR3 DNA follows: TGTGCCAGCAGCTTCTTGGCGCCAGGGGGAAGGGAGACCCAGTACTTC.

The chain joins TRBV10-3 to TRBJ1-3; no clear D gene. V lost 2 bases to trimming and J lost 0 bases, with 11 bases between them. Germline-derived CDR1 and CDR2 are ENHRY and SYGVKD. The CDR3 loop spans 16 amino acids. CDR3 loop: CAISEHRAGSGNTIYF. Written as DNA, the CDR3 is TGTGCCATCAGTGAGCATCGGGCGGGCTCTGGAAACACCATATATTTT.

The chain recombines TRBV19 with TRBJ1-2; a possible D gene is TRBD1 (6 bases). Germline-derived CDR1 and CDR2 are LNHDA and SQIVND (reference sequence). V lost 8 bases, J lost 5 bases, and 15 bases lay in between. The CDR3 has 13 residues. The DNA of the CDR3 is TGTGCCAGTGCAAGGACAGCGCTATATGGCTACACCTTC. Translated: CASARTALYGYTF. The full variable domain, rest sourced from reference TRBV19 and TRBJ1-2, is DGGITQSPKYLFRKEGQNVTLSCEQNLNHDAMYWYRQDPGQGLRLIYYSQIVNDFQKGDIAEGYSVSREKKESFPLTVTSAQKNPTAFYLCASARTALYGYTFGSGTRLTVV.